This entry is about one TCR beta chain. Its target antigen remains unknown. No much larger clone is present one base from it, and per-base qualities are unavailable. Per the publication, the treatment or condition label means: in vitro stimulation with specific CMV peptide epitopes to enrich CMV-specific T cells. The data stem from a study of T cell repertoires in cytomegalovirus infection (dated by TCRdb to between 2019 and 2020). Broadly, across the study: Peptide stimulations targeted recently identified HLA-C-restricted CMV epitopes, whose presentation resists viral immunomodulation, together with well-studied HLA-B-restricted epitopes. Donor HLA type was relevant to the analysis, as public TCR beta signatures indicated carriage of CMV infection together with the matching HLA type. Here is what the overall study found, with its caveats: The ex vivo response was dominated by HLA-C-restricted CMV-specific TCR beta clonotypes, which also provided the single most frequent clonotype in two of eight donors. Cumulative frequency of public TCR beta family members discriminated carriers of CMV infection plus the relevant HLA type in this cohort and an independent roughly 320-donor cohort.

Sequencing took place on an Illumina HiSeq 1500. TCRdb's own reprocessing of the public reads used fastp at Q25 and MiXCR and kept productive beta chains. Each CDR3 protein gets just one entry, which takes the most common genes and DNA from the rows behind it. The sample table shows about 480,000 distinct CDR3 sequences, and around 35% are seen once. Roughly 16% of the sample lies in the top ten. V is pared back by 3 bases and J by 5 bases, with 14 bases lying between the germline termini. From the cysteine up to the phenylalanine, the CDR3 has a length of 13 residues. The sequence is cut down to CDR3 DNA, 39 bases in frame from base 1. CDR1 DFQATT and CDR2 SNEGSKA are derived from the germline V gene (reference sequence).

The V and J genes are TRBV20-1 and TRBJ2-7; matching of 5 bases hints at TRBD2 as the D gene. This receptor was obtained from a human donor in good health (CMV status not recorded). Some clones in this sample may be carry-over from other donors' samples. The material was cultured PBMCs, obtained from culture after CMV antigen stimulation. For the CDR3, the sequence is CSASPLWGDEQYF. The DNA is as follows: TGCAGTGCTAGCCCCCTATGGGGAGACGAGCAGTACTTC.